Described below is a single T cell receptor (beta chain) sequence and its context. Its binding antigen is unknown. No qualities accompany the bases; no much larger clone lies one base away. Reading from cysteine to phenylalanine, the CDR3 counts 14 amino acids. The only DNA kept is the CDR3, 42 bases in frame from the first base. V and J lose 3 bases and 6 bases, and a span of 18 bases separates them. The germline V gene encodes CDR1 GTSNPN and CDR2 SVGIG (reference sequence). The data were taken from a study of shared clonotypes between healthy human individuals (dated by TCRdb to about 2020). Context from the whole study: Three men and two women, aged 18 to 49 years, made up the cohort. Each donor's leukapheresis produced roughly between roughly 0.85 and 9.5 billion PBMCs. For each donor, three plates each were used for CD4 naive and CD4 memory, two plates were used for CD8 naive, and one plate was used for CD8 memory. To estimate repertoire size and how much clonotype sharing occurs between individuals, the study deeply sequenced the blood TCR repertoires of several healthy adults. To increase sequencing depth and limit assay-specific biases, different laboratories used diverse techniques to prepare libraries and sequence TCR repertoires.

Results and caveats for the whole study, not just this receptor: Naive subsets generally had larger estimated clonotype richness than memory subsets did. Because the study included a small number of donors, the genetic and exposure-history diversity represented was limited. When four donors were compared, the shared fraction of clonotypes was roughly 5% for naive CD4, 3.5% for naive CD8, 2% to 2.5% for memory CD4, and 0.35% to 0.4% for memory CD8. Based on pairwise subsampling, the degree of clonotype sharing among donors was expected to be affected by sequencing depth. Compared with non-shared clonotypes, clonotypes shared by all four sorted-subset donors had higher generation probabilities. Only blood was sampled, and tissue TCR repertoires likely differ from those in blood. Rarefaction of sorted-subset datasets indicated incomplete sequencing despite the large sequencing depth.

Healthy HIV-negative adults with no recently reported acute infections or vaccinations were included as donors. Every donor was a Caucasian adult living in Nashville, Tennessee, USA. CD4+ T cells were enriched by magnetic negative selection; naive cells were then positively selected on CD45RA, and the negative fraction formed the memory subset. After blood collection by leukapheresis, PBMCs were isolated using Ficoll-Histopaque density gradient centrifugation and then cryopreserved in the vapor phase of liquid nitrogen. Analytical flow cytometry was used to check the purity and quantity of each magnetically sorted T cell population. Genomic DNA was isolated from every sorted fraction and measured by UV absorbance on a Nanodrop 2000c. Using the deep immunoSEQ assay, TCR CDR3 regions were amplified from genomic DNA by multiplex PCR. Extracted genomic DNA from each cell subset was distributed evenly across all wells of several immunoSEQ 96-well plates, and each plate was treated as a replicate. For sorted subsets, 150 to 200 ng genomic DNA, equal to 30,000 to 35,000 T cell genomes, was loaded into each replicate PCR. Purified libraries were measured with a Qubit 3.0 fluorometer, size-checked on a Bioanalyzer 2100, and measured again with the KAPA Library Quantification kit. Each immunoSEQ 96-well plate was sequenced on its own single-read 150-cycle Illumina NextSeq 550 flow cell. In the original analysis: Because only junctional sequences without quality scores were contained in the immunoSEQ output, filtering matching that applied to full-length reads could not be performed. To assign V/J genes and CDR3, sequences were annotated against IMGT germline references using PyIR, a Python wrapper for IgBLAST v1.9. Any read was removed if the V/J assignment was weak (E-value above 1e-6), the CDR3 was missing, or the read contained stop codons, out-of-frame junctions, or ambiguous translated residues. V3J clonotypes were defined as sequences sharing an identical inferred V gene, J gene, and CDR3 amino acid sequence. The percentage overlap between two repertoires was calculated by dividing the number of shared unique clonotypes by the size of the smaller repertoire. Richness of each repertoire was evaluated using RTK rarefaction, the Chao1 estimator, and Recon v2.1 estimates of unobserved clonotypes. OLGA was used to compute generation probabilities for all TCRbeta clonotypes that the gDNA method yielded from a handful of donors. Imported from immuneACCESS, the table was reduced by TCRdb to in-frame sequences with V and J called. These copies leave out some clones; in studies compared against another copy, an unresolved V gene accounts for under half, and the cause of the remainder is not known. V, J and clone size were drawn from that table, and D and trimming were deduced from the DNA. The sample table lists millions of clones, roughly 94% of them with a count of one. The leading ten clones occupy approximately 0.13% of the sample.

The chain couples TRBV30 to TRBJ2-7; the D segment cannot be called with confidence. Sequencing was performed on naive CD4+ T cells sorted from blood. What the cell subset or site label conveys for this sample: CD45RA+ positively selected. The origin of this receptor is a man between 18 and 29 years old in good health. CDR3 sequence: CAWSKWTDGTEQYF. The sequence in DNA is TGTGCCTGGAGCAAATGGACGGACGGTACCGAGCAGTACTTC.